The rows below give T cell receptor beta chains drawn from one sample of a study of CD8+ T cells in alopecia areata. Measured with immunoSEQ multiplex PCR; TCRdb has only the in-frame clones, and not every one. Among 85,000 to 110,000 clones listed, around 59% were seen once. Sequences were obtained from CD4+ T cells sorted from blood. The receptors originated from a human donor in good health. CDR3s include the opening cysteine and the closing phenylalanine or tryptophan. Each record gives: D gene, CDR3 length, J gene, V gene, clone size, CDR3 protein. A D gene is named only where the DNA matches it firmly. Expanded clones are given a class, and other clones once, few, many or no size at all.

D gene: TRBD2
CDR3 length: 17
J gene: TRBJ2-3
V gene: TRBV4-1
clone size: once
CDR3 protein: CASSPLGSGGAGDTQYF

D gene: NA
CDR3 length: 11
J gene: TRBJ2-5
V gene: TRBV20-1
clone size: few
CDR3 protein: CSARKQETQYF

D gene: NA
CDR3 length: 13
J gene: TRBJ1-6
V gene: TRBV6-5
clone size: NA
CDR3 protein: CCAGRSYNSPLHF

D gene: TRBD1
CDR3 length: 18
J gene: TRBJ1-5
V gene: TRBV28
clone size: NA
CDR3 protein: CASSGLGTGVGRNQPQHF

D gene: NA
CDR3 length: 11
J gene: TRBJ2-5
V gene: TRBV5-1
clone size: NA
CDR3 protein: CASSFQETQYF

D gene: TRBD1
CDR3 length: 13
J gene: TRBJ1-1
V gene: TRBV29-1
clone size: NA
CDR3 protein: CSTSTGEGTEAFF

D gene: NA
CDR3 length: 14
J gene: TRBJ2-1
V gene: TRBV6-5
clone size: NA
CDR3 protein: CASSYRRVPNEQFF

D gene: NA
CDR3 length: 13
J gene: TRBJ1-1
V gene: TRBV29-1
clone size: NA
CDR3 protein: CSVERGASTEAFF

D gene: NA
CDR3 length: 14
J gene: TRBJ2-1
V gene: TRBV5-1
clone size: few
CDR3 protein: CASSLPRGANEQFF

D gene: NA
CDR3 length: 14
J gene: TRBJ1-1
V gene: TRBV11-2
clone size: few
CDR3 protein: CASSPNGGGTEAFF

D gene: TRBD2
CDR3 length: 13
J gene: TRBJ2-3
V gene: TRBV2
clone size: once
CDR3 protein: CASVTSGGAGCYF

D gene: NA
CDR3 length: 11
J gene: TRBJ2-7
V gene: TRBV5-4
clone size: once
CDR3 protein: CASSRGTEQYF

D gene: TRBD1
CDR3 length: 14
J gene: TRBJ1-4
V gene: TRBV7-2
clone size: few
CDR3 protein: CASSPGTGGEKLFF

D gene: NA
CDR3 length: 11
J gene: TRBJ2-7
V gene: TRBV7-9
clone size: NA
CDR3 protein: CASSSAYEQYF

D gene: NA
CDR3 length: 11
J gene: TRBJ2-7
V gene: TRBV30
clone size: NA
CDR3 protein: CAWSARVVWYF

D gene: NA
CDR3 length: 16
J gene: TRBJ2-7
V gene: TRBV5-6
clone size: NA
CDR3 protein: CASSPDQPGRRNEQYF

D gene: TRBD1
CDR3 length: 16
J gene: TRBJ1-1
V gene: TRBV7-9
clone size: NA
CDR3 protein: CASSLDPGQGRTEAFF

D gene: NA
CDR3 length: 13
J gene: TRBJ2-7
V gene: TRBV30
clone size: NA
CDR3 protein: CAWAHSGTYEQYF

D gene: NA
CDR3 length: 13
J gene: TRBJ2-5
V gene: TRBV10-1
clone size: NA
CDR3 protein: CASSDRVGETQYF

D gene: NA
CDR3 length: 13
J gene: TRBJ1-1
V gene: TRBV29-1
clone size: once
CDR3 protein: CSGRQAPNTEAFF

D gene: TRBD2
CDR3 length: 15
J gene: TRBJ2-5
V gene: TRBV6-5
clone size: NA
CDR3 protein: CASSRLTSGLETQYF

D gene: NA
CDR3 length: 16
J gene: TRBJ1-1
V gene: TRBV4-3
clone size: NA
CDR3 protein: CASSTQGGGPLSEAFF

D gene: NA
CDR3 length: 13
J gene: TRBJ1-1
V gene: TRBV30
clone size: NA
CDR3 protein: CAWGYRANTEAFF

D gene: TRBD2
CDR3 length: 15
J gene: TRBJ2-3
V gene: TRBV14
clone size: NA
CDR3 protein: CASSRGLGLRDTQYF

D gene: NA
CDR3 length: 13
J gene: TRBJ1-1
V gene: TRBV7-6
clone size: few
CDR3 protein: CASRTQENTEAFF

D gene: NA
CDR3 length: 13
J gene: TRBJ2-5
V gene: TRBV5-1
clone size: NA
CDR3 protein: CASSLGFQETQYF

D gene: NA
CDR3 length: 13
J gene: TRBJ1-1
V gene: TRBV7-9
clone size: NA
CDR3 protein: CASSPRASTEAFF